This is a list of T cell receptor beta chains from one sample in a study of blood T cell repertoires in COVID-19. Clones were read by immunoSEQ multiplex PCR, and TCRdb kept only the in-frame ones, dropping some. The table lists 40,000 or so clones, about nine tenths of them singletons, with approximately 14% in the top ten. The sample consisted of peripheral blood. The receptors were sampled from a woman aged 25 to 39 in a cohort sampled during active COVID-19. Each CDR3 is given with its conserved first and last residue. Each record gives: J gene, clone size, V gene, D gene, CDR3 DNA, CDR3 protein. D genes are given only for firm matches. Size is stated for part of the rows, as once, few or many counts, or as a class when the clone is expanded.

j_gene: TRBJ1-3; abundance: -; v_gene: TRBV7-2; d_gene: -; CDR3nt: TGTGCCAGCAGCCCTCGAACAGGAAGCTCTGGAAACACCATATATTTT; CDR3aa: CASSPRTGSSGNTIYF
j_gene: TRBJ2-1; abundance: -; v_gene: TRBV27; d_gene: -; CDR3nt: TGTGCCAGCAAGTCCAACGGAGGGTTCAATGAGCAGTTCTTC; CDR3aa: CASKSNGGFNEQFF
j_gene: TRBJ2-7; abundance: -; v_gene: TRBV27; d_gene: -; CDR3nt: TGTGCCAGCAGTTTATCCCTTGGGACTTTCTACGAGCAGTACTTC; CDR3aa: CASSLSLGTFYEQYF
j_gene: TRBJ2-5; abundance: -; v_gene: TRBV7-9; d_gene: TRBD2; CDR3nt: TGTGCCAGCAGCTTCATTACTAGCGGGAGGGCTGGAGAGACCCAGTACTTC; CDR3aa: CASSFITSGRAGETQYF
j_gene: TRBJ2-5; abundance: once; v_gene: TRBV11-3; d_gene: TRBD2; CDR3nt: TGTGCCAGCAGCTTAGAGGGGCTAGCGGGAGCTGCGGCCGTCCAAGAGACCCAGTACTTC; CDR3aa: CASSLEGLAGAAAVQETQYF
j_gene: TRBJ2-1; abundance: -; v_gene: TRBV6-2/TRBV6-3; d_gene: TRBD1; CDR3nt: TGTGCCAGCAGTTACTCTGGGGGACAGGGAGTTTACAATGAGCAGTTCTTC; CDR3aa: CASSYSGGQGVYNEQFF
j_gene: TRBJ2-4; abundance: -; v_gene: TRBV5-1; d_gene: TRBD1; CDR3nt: TGCGCCAGCAGCCAGGGACAGAACTTAGCCAAAAACATTCAGTACTTC; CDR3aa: CASSQGQNLAKNIQYF
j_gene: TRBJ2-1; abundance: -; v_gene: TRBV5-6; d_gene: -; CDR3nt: TGTGCCAGCAGCTTGGTGTGGGGAGATGAGCAGTTCTTC; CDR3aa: CASSLVWGDEQFF
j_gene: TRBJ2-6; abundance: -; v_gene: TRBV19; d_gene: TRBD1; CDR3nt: TGTGCCAGTAGTTCAACAGGGGCAGGGGCCAACGTCCTGACTTTC; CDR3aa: CASSSTGAGANVLTF
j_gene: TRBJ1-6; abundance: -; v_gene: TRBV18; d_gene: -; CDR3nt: TGTGCCAGCTCCCGAGACACTCTGAATTCACCCCTCCACTTT; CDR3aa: CASSRDTLNSPLHF
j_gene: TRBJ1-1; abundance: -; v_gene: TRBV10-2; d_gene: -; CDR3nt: TGCGCCAGCACCCAAGGTGGGGTCTACAGGAGGAACACTGAAGCTTTCTTT; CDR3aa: CASTQGGVYRRNTEAFF
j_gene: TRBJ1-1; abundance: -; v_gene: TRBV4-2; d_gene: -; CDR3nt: TGTGCCAGCAGCCAAGTGTCTATGAACACTGAAGCTTTCTTT; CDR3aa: CASSQVSMNTEAFF
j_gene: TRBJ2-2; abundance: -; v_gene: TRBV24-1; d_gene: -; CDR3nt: TGTGCCACCAGTGATTTGCATAGGGGAACCGGGGAGCTGTTTTTT; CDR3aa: CATSDLHRGTGELFF
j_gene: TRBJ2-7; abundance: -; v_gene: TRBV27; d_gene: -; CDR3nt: TGTGCCAGCATCTCCCTGGTGGCGGGATATAACGAGCAGTACTTC; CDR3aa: CASISLVAGYNEQYF
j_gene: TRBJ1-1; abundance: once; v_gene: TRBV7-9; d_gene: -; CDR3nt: TGTGCCAGCAGCTTTCTAGGGTATGGGGCCACTGAAGCTTTCTTT; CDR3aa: CASSFLGYGATEAFF
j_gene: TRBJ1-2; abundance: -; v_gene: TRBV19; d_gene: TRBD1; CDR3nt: TGTGCCAGTAAAACGGGACAGGGGATCTATGGCTACACCTTC; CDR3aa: CASKTGQGIYGYTF
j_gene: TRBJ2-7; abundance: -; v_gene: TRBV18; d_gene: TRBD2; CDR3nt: TGTGCCAGCTCACCGACTAGCGGGAGAGGCGAGCAGTACTTC; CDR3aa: CASSPTSGRGEQYF
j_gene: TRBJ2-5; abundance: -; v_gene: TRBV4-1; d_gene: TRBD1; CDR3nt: TGCGCCAGCAGCCAAGACCCCCCAGGGGGTTCGGAGACCCAGTACTTC; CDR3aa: CASSQDPPGGSETQYF
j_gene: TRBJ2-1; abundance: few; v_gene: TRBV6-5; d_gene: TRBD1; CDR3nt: TGTGCCAGCAGTCTCGACAGGGTCTCCTACAATGAGCAGTTCTTC; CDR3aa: CASSLDRVSYNEQFF
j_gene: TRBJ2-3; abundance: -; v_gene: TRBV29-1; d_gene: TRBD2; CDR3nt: TGCAGCGTTGGGCCCCAAGCGGGAGGGAGAGATACGCAGTATTTT; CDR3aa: CSVGPQAGGRDTQYF
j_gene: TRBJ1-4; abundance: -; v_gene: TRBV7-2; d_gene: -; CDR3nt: TGTGCCAGCAGCCCCAGACATAATAATGAAAAACTGTTTTTT; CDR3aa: CASSPRHNNEKLFF
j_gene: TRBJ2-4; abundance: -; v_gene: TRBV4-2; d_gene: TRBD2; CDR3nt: TGTGCCAGCAGCCAAGGAGGCGGGAGTAAGGGGAACATTCAGTACTTC; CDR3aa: CASSQGGGSKGNIQYF
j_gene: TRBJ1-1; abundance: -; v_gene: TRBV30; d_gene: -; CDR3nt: TGTGCCTGGAGGGGGGTAGGCAGGGGAGTACGGAACACTGAAGCTTTCTTT; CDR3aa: CAWRGVGRGVRNTEAFF
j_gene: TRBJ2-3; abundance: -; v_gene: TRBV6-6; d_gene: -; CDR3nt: TGTGCCAGCAGTTACCTTGCGAGCTCTAGCACAGATACGCAGTATTTT; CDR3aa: CASSYLASSSTDTQYF
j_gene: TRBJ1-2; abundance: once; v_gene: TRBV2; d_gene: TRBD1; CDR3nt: TGTGCCAGCAGTAGGACAGGGAGGGGTGGCTACACCTTC; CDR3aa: CASSRTGRGGYTF
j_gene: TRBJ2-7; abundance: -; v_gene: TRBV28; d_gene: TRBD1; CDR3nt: TGTGCCAGCAGTTCCCGGGACAGGTTCTACGAGCAGTACTTC; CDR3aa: CASSSRDRFYEQYF
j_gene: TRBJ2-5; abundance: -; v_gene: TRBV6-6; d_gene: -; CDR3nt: TGTGCCAGCAGTTACTCAGGGGAAAAGACCCAGTACTTC; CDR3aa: CASSYSGEKTQYF
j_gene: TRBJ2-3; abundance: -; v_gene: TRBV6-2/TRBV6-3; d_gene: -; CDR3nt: TGTGCCAGCAGTTACCCAAACATCCGCACAGATACGCAGTATTTT; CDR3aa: CASSYPNIRTDTQYF
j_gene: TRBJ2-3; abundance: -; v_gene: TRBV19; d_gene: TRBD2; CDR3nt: TGTGCCAGTAGTACGACTAGCGGCCCTTCCGATACGCAGTATTTT; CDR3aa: CASSTTSGPSDTQYF
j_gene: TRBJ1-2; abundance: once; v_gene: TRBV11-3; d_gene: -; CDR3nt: TGTGCCAGCAGCTCGGGACAATATGGCTACACCTTC; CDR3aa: CASSSGQYGYTF
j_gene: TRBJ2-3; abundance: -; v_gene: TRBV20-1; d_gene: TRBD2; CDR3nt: TGCAGTGCTAGTCCCCTAGCGGGATACACAGATACGCAGTATTTT; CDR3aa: CSASPLAGYTDTQYF
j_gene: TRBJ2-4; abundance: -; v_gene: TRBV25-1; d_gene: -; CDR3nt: TGTGTCAGCAGCCCCGGGTCGATGAACATTCAGTACTTC; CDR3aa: CVSSPGSMNIQYF
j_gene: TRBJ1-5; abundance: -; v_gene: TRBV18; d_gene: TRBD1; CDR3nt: TGTGCCAGCTCACTCGATACAGGGGGCATGGGCAATCAGCCCCAGCATTTT; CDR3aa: CASSLDTGGMGNQPQHF
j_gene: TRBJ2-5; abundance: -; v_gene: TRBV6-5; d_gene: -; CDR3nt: TGTGCCAGCAGGGATCCGGGACAAGATCAAGAGACCCAGTACTTC; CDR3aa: CASRDPGQDQETQYF
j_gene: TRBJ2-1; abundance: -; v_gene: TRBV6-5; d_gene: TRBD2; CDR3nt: TGTGCCAGCAGCCTCAGCAGCGGGAGTGTGGATGAGCAGTTCTTC; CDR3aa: CASSLSSGSVDEQFF
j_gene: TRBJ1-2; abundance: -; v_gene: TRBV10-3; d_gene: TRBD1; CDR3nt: TGTGCCATCAGTGACCCCAGGGGGGCTACTAACTATGGCTACACCTTC; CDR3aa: CAISDPRGATNYGYTF
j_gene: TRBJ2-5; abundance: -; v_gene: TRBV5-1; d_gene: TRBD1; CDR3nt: TGCGCCAGCAGCTGGGAGTTTCAGGGGGCGAGGGAGACCCAGTACTTC; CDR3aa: CASSWEFQGARETQYF
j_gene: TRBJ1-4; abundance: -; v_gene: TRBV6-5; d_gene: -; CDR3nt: TGTGCCAGCAGTTTCGACAGGAATGAAAAACTGTTTTTT; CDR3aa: CASSFDRNEKLFF
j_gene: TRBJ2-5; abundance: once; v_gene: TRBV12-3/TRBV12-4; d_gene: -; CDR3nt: TGTGCCACCTCGTCCCCGTTACAAGAGACCCAGTACTTC; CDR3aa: CATSSPLQETQYF
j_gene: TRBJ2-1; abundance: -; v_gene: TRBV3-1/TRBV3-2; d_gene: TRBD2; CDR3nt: TGTGCCAGCAGCCGGACTAGCGGGAGCTATGAGCAGTTCTTC; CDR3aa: CASSRTSGSYEQFF
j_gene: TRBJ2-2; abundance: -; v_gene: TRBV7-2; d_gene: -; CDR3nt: TGTGCCAGCAGCTTATTAAACGCGGTCGGGGAGCTGTTTTTT; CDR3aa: CASSLLNAVGELFF
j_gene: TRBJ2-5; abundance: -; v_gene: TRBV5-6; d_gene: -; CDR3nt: TGTGCCAGCAGATCGTCTGAGACCCAGTACTTC; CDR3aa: CASRSSETQYF
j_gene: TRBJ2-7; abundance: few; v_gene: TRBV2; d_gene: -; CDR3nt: TGTGCCAGCAGTGAAGTCCGGGTCCATACCCCCTACGAGCAGTACTTC; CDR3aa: CASSEVRVHTPYEQYF
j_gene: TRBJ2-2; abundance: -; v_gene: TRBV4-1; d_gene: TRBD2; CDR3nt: TGCGCCAGCAGCCAACAAGGACTAGCGGGAGCTCTGAACACCGGGGAGCTGTTTTTT; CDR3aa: CASSQQGLAGALNTGELFF
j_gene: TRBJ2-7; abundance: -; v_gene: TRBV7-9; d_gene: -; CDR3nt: TGTGCCAGCAGCTTAGCGACAGGTAGGGCCTACGAGCAGTACTTC; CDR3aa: CASSLATGRAYEQYF
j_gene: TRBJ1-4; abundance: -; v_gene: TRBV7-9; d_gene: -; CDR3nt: TGTGCCAGCAGCTTAACACAGGCAACTAATGAAAAACTGTTTTTT; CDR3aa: CASSLTQATNEKLFF
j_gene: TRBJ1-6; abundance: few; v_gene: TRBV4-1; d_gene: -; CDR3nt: TGCGCCAGCAGCCAAGATTCAGGACTTAATTCACCCCTCCACTTT; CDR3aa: CASSQDSGLNSPLHF
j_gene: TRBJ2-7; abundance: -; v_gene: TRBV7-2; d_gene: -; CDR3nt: TGTGCCAGCAGCTTAGATGTACTCATCTACGAGCAGTACTTC; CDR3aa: CASSLDVLIYEQYF
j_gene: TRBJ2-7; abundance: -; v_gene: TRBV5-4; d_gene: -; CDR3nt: TGTGCCAGCAGTTTCCGACAGGTCGGGCGTCGGTACTTC; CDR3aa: CASSFRQVGRRYF
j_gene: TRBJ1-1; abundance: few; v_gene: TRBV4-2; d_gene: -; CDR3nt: TGTGCCAGCAGCCACGGGGGGGGAACTGAAGCTTTCTTT; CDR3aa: CASSHGGGTEAFF
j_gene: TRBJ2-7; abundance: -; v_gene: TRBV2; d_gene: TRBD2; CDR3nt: TGTGCCAGCAGTCGAGCGGGGGTTAGCTCCTACGAGCAGTACTTC; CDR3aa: CASSRAGVSSYEQYF
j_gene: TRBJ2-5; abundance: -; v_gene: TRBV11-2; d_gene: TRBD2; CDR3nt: TGTGCCAGCAGCTTCGTAGCTAGCGGGAGGACCCAAGAGACCCAGTACTTC; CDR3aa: CASSFVASGRTQETQYF
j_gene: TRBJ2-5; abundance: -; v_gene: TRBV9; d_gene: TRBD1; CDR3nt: TGTGCCAGCAGCGGAGGGACAGAAGGGGAGACCCAGTACTTC; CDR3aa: CASSGGTEGETQYF
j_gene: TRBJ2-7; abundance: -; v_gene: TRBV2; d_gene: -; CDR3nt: TGTGCCAGCAGCGAACAGGGAATCTCCTACGAGCAGTACTTC; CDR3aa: CASSEQGISYEQYF
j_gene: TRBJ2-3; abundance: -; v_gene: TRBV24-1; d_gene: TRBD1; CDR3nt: TGTGCCACCAGTGACTACGTCCACAGGGGGCGTTATGAAAATACGCAGTATTTT; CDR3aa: CATSDYVHRGRYENTQYF